One and the same sample provided the 15 T cell receptor beta chains below, sequenced in a study of cytomegalovirus exposure and HLA in healthy donors. PCR amplification relied on 60 Vbeta primers (plus 13 Jbeta primers). The method was immunoSEQ multiplex PCR; TCRdb's version includes in-frame clones alone and lacks a portion of them. The sample shows more than 65,000 clones, under 70% of them seen only once. The sample comprised PBMCs. The receptors derive from a woman aged 50 to 65 in good health and CMV-seropositive.

The CDR3 bases are TGTGCCAGCAGCTTGGGCCGGCAGCCCCAGCATTTT. Encoded protein: CASSLGRQPQHF. This chain joins TRBV5-6 and TRBJ1-5; D gene unclear. Germline CDR1 reads SGHDT; CDR2 reads YYEEEE. Trimming cost V 0 bases and J 7 bases, with 5 bases left between them. The CDR3 spans 12 residues. Filled out from reference TRBV5-6 and TRBJ1-5, the complete variable domain reads DAGVTQSPTHLIKTRGQQVTLRCSPKSGHDTVSWYQQALGQGPQFIFQYYEEEERQRGNFPDRFSGHQFPNYSSELNVNALLLGDSALYLCASSLGRQPQHFGDGTRLSIL.

This chain links TRBV6-6 with TRBJ1-6, with D possibly matching TRBD1 (5 bases). Germline CDR1 is MNHNY and CDR2 is SVGAGI (reference sequence). The CDR3 length is 12 residues. V lost 7 bases and J lost 10, with 11 bases in between. This chain's CDR3 is CASTTGGSPLHF. CDR3 in DNA: TGTGCCAGCACCACGGGGGGGTCACCCCTCCACTTT.

For this clone: Other DNA variants within this sample encode the same CDR3. This chain connects TRBV28 to TRBJ2-5; 7 bases agree with TRBD2. The CDR3 has 16 residues. Trimming cost V 1 base and J 2 bases; bases outside gene matches: 7. CDR1 is MDHEN and CDR2 is SYDVKM in the germline V gene. CDR3: CASSLSASGSQETQYF. CDR3 nucleotide sequence: TGTGCCAGCAGTTTATCGGCTAGCGGATCTCAAGAGACCCAGTACTTC.

V usage is TRBV28 and J usage is TRBJ2-5; no clear D. The DNA end is more similar to TRBJ2-7, so the J call may be wrong. There are 13 residues in the CDR3. Germline CDR1 MDHEN, CDR2 SYDVKM. CDR3 in amino acids: CASSLTPNYEQYF. CDR3 coding DNA: TGTGCCAGCAGTTTGACGCCAAACTACGAGCAGTACTTC.

The CDR3 DNA follows: TGTGCCAGTAGTATTTCGGTAGCATCCGGCTACGAGCAGTACTTC. The encoded protein is CASSISVASGYEQYF. This chain uses TRBV19 with TRBJ2-7; D not resolved. The ends were cut back, 3 bases at V and 3 bases at J, with 15 bases in the middle. The CDR3 has 15 residues. Germline V gene sequence: CDR1 LNHDA, CDR2 SQIVND (reference sequence).

This clone was recorded once. This chain joins TRBV11-2 and TRBJ1-2; D gene uncertain. CDR3 length equals 15 residues. V gave up 1 base and J gave up 5 bases, with 14 bases separating them. Per the germline V gene, CDR1 is SGHAT and CDR2 is FQNNGV. The DNA of the CDR3 is TGTGCCAGCAGCTTAGCTGTGGGGAGAGGATATGGCTACACCTTC. Its translation is CASSLAVGRGYGYTF.

The V and J genes are TRBV5-6 and TRBJ2-5; 10 positions agree with TRBD2. The ends lost 4 bases at V and 1 base at J; junction bases unmatched: 7. CDR1 is SGHDT and CDR2 is YYEEEE in the germline V gene. The CDR3 has 16 amino acids. The CDR3 sequence: CASSPFRTSGQETQYF. CDR3 nucleotides: TGTGCCAGCAGCCCCTTCCGGACTAGCGGCCAAGAGACCCAGTACTTC. Full variable domain (outside the CDR3, taken from reference TRBV5-6 and TRBJ2-5): DAGVTQSPTHLIKTRGQQVTLRCSPKSGHDTVSWYQQALGQGPQFIFQYYEEEERQRGNFPDRFSGHQFPNYSSELNVNALLLGDSALYLCASSPFRTSGQETQYFGPGTRLLVL.

V usage is TRBV9 and J usage is TRBJ2-7; 9 bases are a match to TRBD1. Losses at the gene ends were 4 bases for V and 2 bases for J; bases not matched to a gene: 7. The CDR3 covers 15 residues. The germline V gene has CDR1 SGDLS and CDR2 YYNGEE. The CDR3 sequence is CASSPRQGGPYEQYF. Here the CDR3 DNA reads TGTGCCAGCAGCCCCCGACAGGGGGGCCCCTACGAGCAGTACTTC. Looking up the rest from reference TRBV9 and TRBJ2-7 gives the full variable domain: DSGVTQTPKHLITATGQRVTLRCSPRSGDLSVYWYQQSLDQGLQFLIQYYNGEERAKGNILERFSAQQFPDLHSELNLSSLELGDSALYFCASSPRQGGPYEQYFGPGTRLTVT.

The rearrangement joins TRBV19 to TRBJ1-5, with unresolved D. Deletions cut 5 bases from V and 0 bases from J, with 11 bases between. This CDR3 spans 15 amino acids. CDR1 LNHDA and CDR2 SQIVND come from the germline V gene (reference sequence). The CDR3 region is CASSGDNFSNQPQHF. Here the CDR3 DNA reads TGTGCCAGTAGTGGCGACAATTTTAGCAATCAGCCCCAGCATTTT.

This clone was seen more than once but under ten times. The chain couples TRBV19 to TRBJ1-2, with no clear D. The V and J ends lost 3 bases and 2 bases respectively, with 7 bases between them. CDR3 length: 13 residues. Germline V gene data show CDR1 as LNHDA and CDR2 as SQIVND (reference sequence). This chain's CDR3 is CASSMEANYGYTF. CDR3 nucleotides: TGTGCCAGTAGTATGGAAGCGAACTATGGCTACACCTTC.

This clone was picked up a small number of times. Written as DNA, the CDR3 is TGTGCCAGTAGCACGACCCGACAGGGGGGGGCGACCCAGTACTTC. It translates to CASSTTRQGGATQYF. The rearrangement joins TRBV19 to TRBJ2-5, with 9 nucleotides matching TRBD1. Germline CDR1 and CDR2: LNHDA and SQIVND (reference sequence). The CDR3 runs to 15 residues. J gave up 7 bases and V 6 bases, and 12 bases lay outside the gene matches. The whole variable domain, filled in from reference TRBV19 and TRBJ2-5, reads DGGITQSPKYLFRKEGQNVTLSCEQNLNHDAMYWYRQDPGQGLRLIYYSQIVNDFQKGDIAEGYSVSREKKESFPLTVTSAQKNPTAFYLCASSTTRQGGATQYFGPGTRLLVL.

The chain uses TRBV10-3 and TRBJ2-6, with 8 bases matching TRBD1. CDR1 is ENHRY, CDR2 SYGVKD, per germline. Losses at the gene ends were 4 bases for V and 0 bases for J; bases not matched to a gene: 8. The CDR3 has 18 residues. The CDR3 coding sequence is TGTGCCATCAGTGTTTCCAGGGGGCGCGACTCTGGGGCCAACGTCCTGACTTTC. Translated, it gives CAISVSRGRDSGANVLTF.

This clone has just one count. The chain carries TRBV10-3 and TRBJ1-2, with TRBD1 as a possible D gene (5 bases). The V end was cut by 1 base, the J end by 5 bases, with 11 bases between. The length of the CDR3 is 14 residues. From germline, CDR1 is ENHRY and CDR2 SYGVKD. CDR3 sequence (DNA): TGTGCCATCAGTGAGTTAGGGGCGGTATATGGCTACACCTTC. Its translation is CAISELGAVYGYTF.

The sample holds a few counts of this clone. The V call is TRBV9, the J call TRBJ1-3; unclear D gene. The CDR3 totals 14 residues. In germline, CDR1 is SGDLS, CDR2 YYNGEE. Trimming shortened V by 0 bases and J by 1 base, and 5 bases separated the two germline ends. For the CDR3, the DNA is TGTGCCAGCAGCGTAGCCTATTCTGGAAACACCATATATTTT. It codes for CASSVAYSGNTIYF.

The rearrangement links TRBV6-6 to TRBJ1-1, with D perhaps matching TRBD1 (5 bases). Trimming pared 6 bases from V and 4 bases from J, leaving 18 bases between. The CDR3 is 15 amino acids. Germline loops: CDR1 MNHNY, CDR2 SVGAGI (reference sequence). The CDR3 spells CASRNPQGQATEAFF. For the CDR3, the DNA is TGTGCCAGCAGAAACCCGCAGGGCCAGGCCACTGAAGCTTTCTTT.